This record covers a single T cell receptor beta chain. Antigen specificity is unknown. The record originates from a study of T cell repertoires and HLA-DP antigens. Whole-study context: One stimulator alloantigen differed from self by one groove amino acid; the other by ten. A couple of male donors and one female donor spanned ages 18-to-29 through 60-to-69.

The CDR3 has 15 amino acids. The repertoire was sequenced with immunoSEQ multiplex PCR; TCRdb's copy has only in-frame clones and lacks some. Among more than 90,000 clones, around 93% were seen once, and the ten largest hold about 0.3%. CD4+ T cells, purified by negative selection, averaged roughly 98% purity. What was sequenced was CD4+ T cells from PBMCs. The chain carries TRBV21-1 and TRBJ2-4; the D segment call TRBD1 is taken from the table without a DNA check. TRBV21-1 is a pseudogene locus. This TCR was recovered from a young woman in good health and CMV-seronegative. The CDR3 DNA sequence: TGTGCCAGCAGCGGGCCCAGGGGGCTCTTTAACATTCAGTACTTC. Translated: CASSGPRGLFNIQYF.